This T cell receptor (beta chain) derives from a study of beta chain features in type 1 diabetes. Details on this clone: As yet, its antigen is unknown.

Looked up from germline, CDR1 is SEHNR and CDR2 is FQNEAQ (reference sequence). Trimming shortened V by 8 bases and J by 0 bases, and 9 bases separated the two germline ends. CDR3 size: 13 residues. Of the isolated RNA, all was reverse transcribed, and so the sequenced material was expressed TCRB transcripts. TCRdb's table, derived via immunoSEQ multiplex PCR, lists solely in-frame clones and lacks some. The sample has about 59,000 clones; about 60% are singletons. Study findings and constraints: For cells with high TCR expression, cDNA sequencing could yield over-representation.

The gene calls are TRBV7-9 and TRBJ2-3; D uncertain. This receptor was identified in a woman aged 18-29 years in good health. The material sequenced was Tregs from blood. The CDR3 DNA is TGTGCCAGCGGGCAGATTAGCACAGATACGCAGTATTTT. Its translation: CASGQISTDTQYF. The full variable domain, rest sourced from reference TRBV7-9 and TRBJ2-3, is DTGVSQNPRHKITKRGQNVTFRCDPISEHNRLYWYRQTLGQGPEFLTYFQNEAQLEKSRLLSDRFSAERPKGSFSTLEIQRTEQGDSAMYLCASGQISTDTQYFGPGTRLTVL.